The clone carrying this T cell receptor (beta chain) came up a few times. Its antigen is unidentified. This specimen comes from a study of T cells after yellow fever vaccination. Findings and limits, study-wide: Repertoires obtained by FACS sorting could include abundant clonotypes that entered as contaminants from the bulk population.

TCRdb reprocessed the 5' RACE reads via MiXCR and lists one record per CDR3 protein. The profile shows some 120,000 distinct CDR3 sequences, approximately 7% of them singletons. CDR1 is SGHAT and CDR2 is FQNNGV in the germline V gene. This CDR3 contains 15 residues. V was clipped by 8 bases and J by 5 bases, with 21 bases between them. The sequence derives from a man aged 18 to 30 who received the YFV17D yellow fever vaccine. The chain combines TRBV11-2 with TRBJ1-1; tentative D call: TRBD1 (6 bases). The sequencing used CD4+ T cells sorted from PBMCs, collected 10 days after the first yellow fever vaccination. This CDR3 is CASRGLRGRGTEAFF. Written as DNA, the CDR3 is TGTGCCAGCCGTGGGCTCCGGGGGCGAGGTACTGAAGCTTTCTTT.